The 27 T cell receptor beta chains given below trace back to one sample, sequenced in a study of cytomegalovirus exposure and HLA in healthy donors. The PCR had 60 Vbeta and 13 Jbeta primers. Repertoires were generated with immunoSEQ multiplex PCR, while TCRdb's copy carries only in-frame clones and drops some. The sample lists under 150,000 clones, 82% occurring once. Sequenced material: PBMCs. These receptors originate from a woman aged 45-65 years in good health and CMV-seropositive.

The V and J genes are TRBV2 and TRBJ2-3; 8 bases map to TRBD2. With V trimmed by 4 bases and J by 2 bases, 14 bases remained unmatched. CDR1 SNHLY and CDR2 FYNNEI come from the germline V gene. The CDR3 spans 18 residues. The CDR3 DNA sequence: TGTGCCAGCAGTGGAAACCCGACACTAGCGGTTATCACAGATACGCAGTATTTT. Protein product: CASSGNPTLAVITDTQYF.

The gene calls are TRBV7-6 and TRBJ1-4, with D hard to call. Germline lookup yields CDR1 SGHVS and CDR2 FNYEAQ. The CDR3 consists of 13 residues. Trimming cost V 4 bases and J 1 base, with 4 bases left between them. The CDR3 DNA reads as TGTGCCAGCAGCTCCGGAACTAATGAAAAACTGTTTTTT. This encodes CASSSGTNEKLFF.

This clone was seen more than once but under ten times. The chain has TRBV7-9 and TRBJ1-1; D is perhaps TRBD1 (5 bases). The CDR3 length is 15 residues. Trimming took off 5 bases at V and 1 base at J, with 14 bases between the two ends. Germline CDR1 is SEHNR and CDR2 is FQNEAQ (reference sequence). The CDR3 spells CASSKSEGWNTEAFF. Here the CDR3 DNA reads TGTGCCAGCAGCAAATCGGAGGGGTGGAACACTGAAGCTTTCTTT.

The gene calls are TRBV5-5 and TRBJ2-1, with D possibly TRBD2 on 5 matching bases. With 2 bases removed from V and 7 bases from J, the gap between germline ends came to 13 bases. Germline CDR1 is SGHKS and CDR2 is YYEKEE (reference sequence). The CDR3 totals 14 residues. CDR3 nucleotides: TGTGCCAGCAGCTTCGAGGGTTACTCGAATGAGCAGTTCTTC. As protein: CASSFEGYSNEQFF.

This clone has only a few counts. The chain carries TRBV7-9 and TRBJ2-6; a possible D gene is TRBD1 (5 bases). CDR3 size: 16 residues. CDR1 is SEHNR and CDR2 is FQNEAQ in the germline V gene (reference sequence). V was pared by 5 bases and J by 0 bases, with 11 bases between. CDR3 nucleotides: TGTGCCAGCAGCGACAGACTTTTCTCTGGGGCCAACGTCCTGACTTTC. Its protein is CASSDRLFSGANVLTF.

This clone was observed once. The V gene is TRBV29-1, the J gene TRBJ2-5; 13 nucleotides align to TRBD2. The J call is doubtful: the DNA matches TRBJ2-7 better. This CDR3 contains 14 residues. Germline values: CDR1 SQVTM, CDR2 ANQGSEA. For the CDR3, the DNA is TGCAGCGTTCAGGGACTAGCGGGGTCCTACGAGCAGTACTTC. Translating it yields CSVQGLAGSYEQYF.

This rearrangement joins TRBV5-1 to TRBJ2-1; D is possibly TRBD1 (6 bases). CDR3 length: 13 residues. V lost 3 bases, J lost 10 bases, and 14 bases lay in between. Germline V CDR1 and CDR2: SGHRS, YFSETQ. CDR3 in amino acids: CASSSTPGDEQFF. CDR3 in DNA: TGCGCCAGCAGCTCGACCCCAGGGGACGAGCAGTTCTTC.

The chain employs TRBV27 and TRBJ2-7, with a weak D call TRBD2 (7 bases). Germline CDR1 MNHEY, CDR2 SMNVEV (reference sequence). This CDR3 has 16 amino acids. Between the trimmed V and J ends, which lost 2 bases and 6 bases, there was a span of 20 bases. CDR3 amino acids: CASSLQPEGGRSEQYF. CDR3 coding DNA: TGTGCCAGCAGTTTACAGCCCGAGGGGGGGCGGTCCGAGCAGTACTTC.

The V and J genes are TRBV2 and TRBJ1-6, with D unresolved. V was trimmed by 8 bases and J by 7 bases, leaving 9 bases between them. CDR1 and CDR2 (germline): SNHLY, FYNNEI. This CDR3 has 12 residues. CDR3 bases: TGTGCCAGCGGGCGGGAAAATTCACCCCTCCACTTT. Translating gives CASGRENSPLHF.

The rearrangement joins TRBV2 to TRBJ1-5; D is possibly TRBD1 (6 bases). CDR1 is SNHLY and CDR2 is FYNNEI in the germline V gene. Trimming cost V 4 bases and J 5 bases, with 15 bases left between them. CDR3 size: 15 residues. The CDR3 is CASSGGGGQHQPQHF. The CDR3, as DNA: TGTGCCAGCAGTGGGGGGGGAGGACAGCATCAGCCCCAGCATTTT. Filled out from reference TRBV2 and TRBJ1-5, the complete variable domain reads EPEVTQTPSHQVTQMGQEVILRCVPISNHLYFYWYRQILGQKVEFLVSFYNNEISEKSEIFDDQFSVERPDGSNFTLKIRSTKLEDSAMYFCASSGGGGQHQPQHFGDGTRLSIL.

The chain employs TRBV20-1 and TRBJ2-1; weak D call: TRBD2 (5 bases). CDR1 DFQATT and CDR2 SNEGSKA come from the germline V gene (reference sequence). The CDR3 runs 11 residues. CDR3 protein: CASDYYNEQFF. The DNA for the CDR3 is TGCGCAAGTGACTACTACAATGAGCAGTTCTTC.

The CDR3 here is CAISETESYEQYF. Written as DNA, the CDR3 is TGTGCCATCAGTGAGACGGAGTCCTACGAGCAGTACTTC. This sequence joins TRBV10-3 and TRBJ2-7; D not resolved. Per germline, CDR1 ENHRY and CDR2 SYGVKD. The CDR3 has 13 residues. Trimming took off 2 bases at V and 1 base at J, with 6 bases between the two ends.

This chain connects TRBV29-1 to TRBJ1-2; D call uncertain. Germline assignment: CDR1 SQVTM and CDR2 ANQGSEA. V was clipped by 1 base and J by 4 bases, with 13 bases between them. The CDR3 is 14 residues long. CDR3 in DNA: TGCAGCGTTGAAGGACTATCTAGCGGCTATGGCTACACCTTC. Protein sequence: CSVEGLSSGYGYTF.

This clone has a single count. The V and J genes are TRBV30 and TRBJ2-5; 11 positions agree with TRBD2. Germline V gives CDR1 GTSNPN, CDR2 SVGIG (reference sequence). The CDR3 covers 15 residues. V was pared by 2 bases and J by 9 bases, with 11 bases of the junction left unmatched. The CDR3 DNA sequence: TGTGCCTGGAGTTTTCTATCCGGGACTAGCGGTCCCCAGTACTTC. Translation: CAWSFLSGTSGPQYF. The full variable domain, completed using reference TRBV30 and TRBJ2-5, is SQTIHQWPATLVQPVGSPLSLECTVEGTSNPNLYWYRQAAGRGLQLLFYSVGIGQISSEVPQNLSASRPQDRQFILSSKKLLLSDSGFYLCAWSFLSGTSGPQYFGPGTRLLVL.

This clone has a single count. The chain combines TRBV27 with TRBJ2-4; the D gene is possibly TRBD2 (6 bases). V lost 4 bases to trimming and J lost 0 bases, with 13 bases between them. Germline V gene sequence: CDR1 MNHEY, CDR2 SMNVEV (reference sequence). The CDR3 consists of 16 residues. This CDR3 reads CASSYNSGVAKNIQYF. The CDR3 bases are TGTGCCAGCAGTTACAACTCGGGAGTAGCCAAAAACATTCAGTACTTC.

The chain carries TRBV5-1 and TRBJ1-1; unclear D gene. The CDR3 length is 16 residues. Germline V lookup: CDR1 SGHRS, CDR2 YFSETQ. V was pared by 0 bases and J by 1 base, with 13 bases between. This CDR3 is CASSLESHGWNTEAFF. The CDR3 nucleotides read TGCGCCAGCAGCTTGGAATCTCATGGCTGGAACACTGAAGCTTTCTTT.

This chain joins TRBV6-5 and TRBJ2-7; 8 nucleotides line up with TRBD1. The end of the DNA aligns better with TRBJ2-5, so the J call may be wrong. Germline V CDR1 and CDR2: MNHEY, SVGAGI. This CDR3 has 13 residues. CDR3 nucleotide sequence: TGTGCCAGCAGACATCAAACAGGGGGGACCCAGTACTTC. Translating gives CASRHQTGGTQYF.

The chain joins TRBV10-3 to TRBJ2-3; the D is unclear. Trimming removed 7 bases from V and 2 bases from J, with 13 bases in between. CDR3 size: 14 residues. Germline CDR1 and CDR2: ENHRY and SYGVKD. The CDR3 spells CAIKPFESTDTQYF. CDR3 nucleotides: TGTGCCATCAAGCCTTTCGAGTCCACAGATACGCAGTATTTT.

The chain uses TRBV2 and TRBJ2-2; 7 bases line up with TRBD2. From germline, CDR1 is SNHLY and CDR2 FYNNEI. The CDR3 consists of 13 residues. V lost 11 bases, J lost 3 bases, and 6 bases stayed unmatched. CDR3 sequence (DNA): TGTGCCGGAGGGACTACCTACACCGGGGAGCTGTTTTTT. Translated, it gives CAGGTTYTGELFF.

This rearrangement joins TRBV10-3 to TRBJ2-1; no clear D. V was pared by 2 bases and J by 6 bases, with 8 bases between. The CDR3 sequence is 13 residues long. Per germline, CDR1 ENHRY and CDR2 SYGVKD. CDR3 residues: CAISEPKSNEQFF. DNA of the CDR3: TGTGCCATCAGTGAGCCAAAGAGCAATGAGCAGTTCTTC.

The chain joins TRBV9 to TRBJ2-1, with a tentative D call TRBD2 (6 bases). Trimming removed 5 bases from V and 9 bases from J, with 21 bases in between. This CDR3 has 15 residues. Germline-derived CDR1 and CDR2 are SGDLS and YYNGEE. The CDR3: CASSPGDLAQGEQFF. CDR3 bases: TGTGCCAGCAGTCCGGGGGACCTTGCCCAAGGTGAGCAGTTCTTC.

This sequence joins TRBV19 and TRBJ1-1; D possibly corresponds to TRBD1 (6 bases). The V end was cut by 4 bases, the J end by 7 bases, with 16 bases between. Germline V lookup: CDR1 LNHDA, CDR2 SQIVND (reference sequence). There are 14 residues in the CDR3. DNA of the CDR3: TGTGCCAGTAGTACCCCAGGGGTACGGGTTGAAGCTTTCTTT. Encoded protein: CASSTPGVRVEAFF.

The chain carries TRBV30 and TRBJ2-2; maybe TRBD1 (5 bases). The germline V and J ends were trimmed by 4 bases and 3 bases, with 15 bases remaining between them. This CDR3 is 15 amino acids long. The germline gives CDR1 GTSNPN, CDR2 SVGIG (reference sequence). CDR3 bases: TGTGCCTGGACCCCCCAGGGTGAGGACACCGGGGAGCTGTTTTTT. Protein: CAWTPQGEDTGELFF.

This rearrangement joins TRBV7-3 to TRBJ2-7; D is perhaps TRBD2 (6 bases). The ends were cut back, 3 bases at V and 4 bases at J, with 10 bases in the middle. The CDR3 length is 13 residues. Germline V lookup: CDR1 SGHTA, CDR2 FQGTGA. The DNA for the CDR3 is TGTGCCAGCAGCTTGGCAGGGACTTACGAGCAGTACTTC. This sequence encodes CASSLAGTYEQYF.

This clone was seen once. A read error may account for a junction end that differs from germline. The V call is TRBV7-9, the J call TRBJ2-3; 9 bases match TRBD2. In germline, CDR1 is SEHNR, CDR2 FQNEAQ (reference sequence). The CDR3 has 16 residues. The CDR3 nucleotides read TGTTCCAGCAGCTTACTTCTAGCGGGGCCCGCAGATACGCAGTATTTT. Its translation is CSSSLLLAGPADTQYF.

V and J are TRBV7-9 and TRBJ2-3, with D hard to call. V was clipped by 5 bases and J by 2 bases, with 8 bases between them. Germline V gives CDR1 SEHNR, CDR2 FQNEAQ (reference sequence). This CDR3 has 13 amino acids. The CDR3: CASSGVATDTQYF. In DNA, the CDR3 is TGTGCCAGCAGCGGAGTGGCCACAGATACGCAGTATTTT.

This chain connects TRBV7-9 to TRBJ2-1, with 7 nucleotides matching TRBD2. CDR3 length: 14 amino acids. V lost 5 bases, J lost 7 bases, and 8 bases stayed unmatched. Germline V lookup: CDR1 SEHNR, CDR2 FQNEAQ (reference sequence). The CDR3, as DNA: TGTGCCAGCAGCCAGGCGGCGGGAGAAAATGAGCAGTTCTTC. Translating it yields CASSQAAGENEQFF. The whole variable domain, remainder taken from reference TRBV7-9 and TRBJ2-1, is DTGVSQNPRHKITKRGQNVTFRCDPISEHNRLYWYRQTLGQGPEFLTYFQNEAQLEKSRLLSDRFSAERPKGSFSTLEIQRTEQGDSAMYLCASSQAAGENEQFFGPGTRLTVL.